The 8 T cell receptor delta chains given below trace back to one sample, sequenced in a study of gamma-delta T cells after stem cell transplantation. TCRdb reran clone calling via CATT on the RT-PCR reads. The sample yields 2,800 or so delta-chain clones, about 3.4% seen once. The sample comprised gamma-delta T cells. The receptors here all came from a human donor. It is not recorded whose cells these are; they may come from a transplant donor.

With regard to this clone: A far larger clone is off by one base, so a read error is likely. Distinct nucleotide sequences in the sample also encode this CDR3. The chain uses TRDV2 and TRDJ1, with a tentative D call TRDD3 (6 bases). V was pared by 3 bases and J by 1 base, with 14 bases between. The germline V gene has CDR1 GEAIGNYY and CDR2 EKD. CDR3 length: 15 amino acids. DNA of the CDR3: TGTGCCTGTGACTCGCTACTGGGATCCACCGATAAACTCATCTTT. This sequence encodes CACDSLLGSTDKLIF.

By sample fraction, this clone is medium-sized. This rearrangement joins TRDV2 to TRDJ1; TRDD3 agrees at 12 bases. V shed 3 bases, J shed 1 base, and the junction held 8 bases outside the gene matches. The germline gives CDR1 GEAIGNYY, CDR2 EKD. This CDR3 is built from 17 residues. The CDR3 nucleotides are TGTGCCTGTGACCTTTTACTGGGGGATACTCTCACCGATAAACTCATCTTT. Its translation is CACDLLLGDTLTDKLIF.

This clone rates as medium-sized (0.01 to 0.1%). Only one base separates this from a far larger clonotype, so it likely reflects a read error. The rearrangement joins TRDV2 to TRDJ1; 10 nucleotides match TRDD3. Trimming removed 2 bases from V and 1 base from J; junction bases left unmatched: 27. The V gene's germline CDR1 is GEAIGNYY and CDR2 EKD. This CDR3 is 23 amino acids long. DNA for the CDR3: TGTGCCTGTGACATTTTAGCTCCTGCACCCCAGGTGGGGGATACTTCACTCACCGATAAACTCATCTTT. Its translation: CACDILAPAPQVGDTSLTDKLIF.

About this clone: A much more abundant neighbour one base away suggests this may be a read error. The sample carries other DNA sequences with the same CDR3. This chain links TRDV2 with TRDJ1; tentatively, D is TRDD3 (6 bases). The V gene's germline CDR1 is GEAIGNYY and CDR2 EKD. The CDR3 runs 14 residues. The CDR3 is CACDTLGVLDKLIF. Written as DNA, the CDR3 is TGCGCCTGTGACACTTTGGGGGTCCTTGATAAACTCATCTTT.

Comments on this clone: TCRdb shows a much larger clone's protein in place of this DNA's translation, and the two differ at residue 12, likely through a read error; the protein shown is translated from the DNA. The chain combines TRDV2 with TRDJ1; 9 nucleotides agree with TRDD3. V was clipped by 1 base and J by 0 bases; unmatched bases: 14. Germline CDR1 and CDR2: GEAIGNYY and EKD. The CDR3 runs 19 residues. CDR3 sequence reads: CACDTIGPGDTPYTDKLIF. CDR3 nucleotides: TGTGCCTGTGACACGATTGGTCCGGGGGATACACCGTACACCGATAAACTCATCTTT.

Notes on this clone: A read error is likely here: a far larger clone is one base away. The identical CDR3 is also encoded by other nucleotide sequences in the sample. The genes are TRDV2 and TRDJ1; possible D gene TRDD3, 6 bases. Germline CDR1 is GEAIGNYY and CDR2 is EKD. V gave up 3 bases and J gave up 5 bases, with 21 bases separating them. CDR3 length: 16 residues. The chain's CDR3 is CACDPVGAASKDKLIF. In DNA, the CDR3 is TGTGCCTGTGACCCAGTGGGGGCCGCTTCAAAAGATAAACTCATCTTT.

By proportion, this clone is medium-sized. The V gene is TRDV2, the J gene TRDJ1; D tentatively reads TRDD2 or TRDD3 (5 bases each). The CDR3 runs to 18 residues. From germline, CDR1 is GEAIGNYY and CDR2 EKD. V lost 0 bases, J lost 0 bases, and 19 bases lay in between. This CDR3 is CACDTVSLGDLHTDKLIF. In DNA, the CDR3 is TGTGCCTGTGACACCGTGTCTTTAGGGGACCTACACACCGATAAACTCATCTTT.

Of note for this clone: TCRdb's listed protein matches a much larger clone and diverges from this DNA's translation at residue 9, likely through a read error; the protein shown comes from the DNA. V usage is TRDV2 and J usage is TRDJ1; D possibly corresponds to TRDD3 (6 bases). Trimming took 2 bases from V and 1 from J, leaving 28 bases between them. Looked up from germline, CDR1 is GEAIGNYY and CDR2 is EKD. CDR3 length: 20 amino acids. This CDR3 reads CACDKVAGEYAVGTTDKLIF. For the CDR3, the DNA is TGTGCCTGTGACAAGGTTGCTGGGGAATACGCGGTGGGTACCACCGATAAACTCATCTTT.